The 23 T cell receptor beta chains listed next were all sequenced from one sample in a study of cytomegalovirus exposure and HLA in healthy donors. Both 60 Vbeta primers and 13 Jbeta primers went into the PCR. Libraries were prepared by immunoSEQ multiplex PCR; TCRdb keeps only in-frame clonotypes and omits some of them. The sample consists of about 280,000 clones, approximately 90% of them appearing once. The sequencing sample was made of PBMCs. Every receptor here comes from a woman aged 18-35 years in good health and CMV-seronegative.

In its sample, this clone was seen a few times. The gene calls are TRBV19 and TRBJ1-1; 7 positions match TRBD1. This CDR3 is built from 14 residues. CDR1 LNHDA and CDR2 SQIVND come from the germline V gene (reference sequence). After removal of 6 bases from V and 4 bases from J, the junction contained 8 bases not matched to a gene. The CDR3 nucleotides are TGTGCCAGTAGCTCGAGACAGGGAGCCACTGAAGCTTTCTTT. Translation: CASSSRQGATEAFF.

Points on this clone: At one of its ends the junction is not consistent with the germline gene, which may arise from a read error. The V and J genes are TRBV20-1 and TRBJ2-7; the match to TRBD2 covers 7 bases. CDR3 length: 11 amino acids. Germline assignment: CDR1 DFQATT and CDR2 SNEGSKA (reference sequence). The CDR3 region is CSAKASGSVTF. The DNA of the CDR3 is TGCAGTGCTAAGGCTAGCGGATCAGTTACCTTC.

The V call is TRBV13, the J call TRBJ2-1; D is possibly TRBD2 (6 bases). The V end lost 1 base, the J end lost 16 bases, and 17 bases lay between the germline ends. The CDR3 contains 13 residues. Germline CDR1 is PRHDT and CDR2 is FYEKMQ (reference sequence). CDR3 sequence: CASSLVGGTSTFF. The DNA for the CDR3 is TGTGCCAGCAGCTTAGTGGGCGGGACCAGTACATTCTTC.

V and J are TRBV9 and TRBJ2-1; D is unresolved. The CDR3 is 14 residues long. Trimming took off 0 bases at V and 5 bases at J, with 9 bases between the two ends. Germline loops: CDR1 SGDLS, CDR2 YYNGEE. This CDR3 is CASSVAASDNEQFF. The CDR3 region has the DNA TGTGCCAGCAGCGTAGCTGCCAGTGACAATGAGCAGTTCTTC. The full variable domain, rest sourced from reference TRBV9 and TRBJ2-1, is DSGVTQTPKHLITATGQRVTLRCSPRSGDLSVYWYQQSLDQGLQFLIQYYNGEERAKGNILERFSAQQFPDLHSELNLSSLELGDSALYFCASSVAASDNEQFFGPGTRLTVL.

The chain has TRBV7-2 and TRBJ2-7; D is uncertain. V shed 5 bases and J shed 1 base, with 3 bases lying between them. This CDR3 spans 11 amino acids. Looked up from germline, CDR1 is SGHTA and CDR2 is FQGNSA. CDR3 nucleotide sequence: TGTGCCAGCAGCGTATCCTACGAGCAGTACTTC. The encoded protein is CASSVSYEQYF.

The V and J genes are TRBV2 and TRBJ2-3, with TRBD2 as a possible D gene (6 bases). Germline CDR1 SNHLY, CDR2 FYNNEI. CDR3 size: 16 residues. The V end lost 5 bases, the J end lost 1 base, and 16 bases lay between the germline ends. CDR3 region: CASSSNSGAGTDTQYF. The CDR3 DNA is TGTGCCAGCAGTTCGAATTCGGGAGCGGGCACAGATACGCAGTATTTT.

The V and J genes are TRBV10-3 and TRBJ2-7, with D perhaps matching TRBD1 (5 bases). Germline assignment: CDR1 ENHRY and CDR2 SYGVKD. The length of the CDR3 is 15 residues. V lost 7 bases, J lost 2 bases, and 18 bases lay in between. The CDR3 DNA reads as TGTGCCATCACGAGTTTACCAGGGCGTACCTACGAGCAGTACTTC. It codes for CAITSLPGRTYEQYF.

The gene calls are TRBV27 and TRBJ2-1, with TRBD2 identical over 9 bases. J gave up 8 bases and V 5 bases, and 10 bases lay outside the gene matches. Germline V gene sequence: CDR1 MNHEY, CDR2 SMNVEV (reference sequence). This CDR3 region has 15 residues. The CDR3 is CASSPVGGGADEQFF. The DNA for the CDR3 is TGTGCCAGCAGTCCCGTCGGCGGGGGGGCCGATGAGCAGTTCTTC.

The V and J genes are TRBV5-4 and TRBJ1-1, with unresolved D. V was cut by 4 bases and J by 0 bases, with 13 bases left in between. CDR3 length equals 15 residues. Germline V gives CDR1 SGHNT, CDR2 YYREEE (reference sequence). CDR3 nucleotides: TGTGCCAGCAGCACCAAGAATACAGTGAACACTGAAGCTTTCTTT. Its protein product is CASSTKNTVNTEAFF.

The chain combines TRBV6-4 with TRBJ2-3; TRBD2 agrees at 11 bases. The CDR3 covers 16 residues. Germline V CDR1 and CDR2: MRHNA, SNTAGT. Trimming took 3 bases from V and 5 from J; bases not matched to a gene: 7. The CDR3 reads CASSESLAGARDTQYF. CDR3 in DNA: TGTGCCAGCAGTGAATCACTAGCGGGGGCCAGAGATACGCAGTATTTT.

This chain joins TRBV9 and TRBJ2-2, with 7 bases that match TRBD2. Trimming took 0 bases from V and 0 from J; bases not matched to a gene: 2. The germline gives CDR1 SGDLS, CDR2 YYNGEE. The CDR3 totals 16 residues. The CDR3 bases are TGTGCCAGCAGCGTAGTTAGCGGGCCGAACACCGGGGAGCTGTTTTTT. It specifies CASSVVSGPNTGELFF.

The J gene is TRBJ1-6, the V gene TRBV9; 7 bases align to TRBD1. The germline gives CDR1 SGDLS, CDR2 YYNGEE. Germline trimming cut 4 bases from V and 0 bases from J; bases unmatched to any gene: 4. The CDR3 covers 16 residues. The CDR3 region is CASSRDSNSYNSPLHF. The CDR3 nucleotides read TGTGCCAGCAGCCGGGACAGTAACTCCTATAATTCACCCCTCCACTTT.

This chain uses TRBV18 with TRBJ2-7; maybe TRBD1 (6 bases). Germline V gene data show CDR1 as KGHSH and CDR2 as LQKENI. The CDR3 covers 14 residues. The V gene lost 3 bases and the J gene lost 2 bases, with 11 bases spanning the gap. As DNA, the CDR3 is TGTGCCAGCTCACCCTCGACAGGACCCTACGAGCAGTACTTC. This codes for CASSPSTGPYEQYF.

Concerning this clone itself: A read error may produce the germline difference seen at one junction end. This chain links TRBV7-8 with TRBJ2-7; 8 bases are shared with TRBD1. CDR1 and CDR2 (germline): SGHVS, FQNEAQ. This CDR3 comprises 13 residues. CDR3 in DNA: TGTGCCAGCAGCTTAGCTTCCGGACAGGGCGACAACTTC. Its translation is CASSLASGQGDNF.

The rearrangement links TRBV13 to TRBJ2-5, with 7 nucleotides matching TRBD2. The CDR3 consists of 16 residues. J gave up 1 base and V 5 bases, and 10 bases lay outside the gene matches. Germline CDR1 and CDR2: PRHDT and FYEKMQ (reference sequence). The CDR3 sequence: CASSLQSGVPQETQYF. Here the CDR3 DNA reads TGTGCCAGCAGCCTCCAAAGCGGGGTCCCCCAAGAGACCCAGTACTTC.

The genes are TRBV25-1 and TRBJ2-3; D may be TRBD1 (6 bases). From germline, CDR1 is MGHDK and CDR2 SYGVNS. V was shortened by 5 bases and J by 2 bases, with 23 bases between the two germline ends. The CDR3 covers 18 residues. CDR3: CASSYSFGPGEPTDTQYF. CDR3 DNA sequence: TGTGCCAGCAGTTACTCATTCGGACCAGGGGAACCCACAGATACGCAGTATTTT.

This sequence joins TRBV5-6 and TRBJ2-5; tentative D call: TRBD2 (6 bases). The V end was cut by 4 bases, the J end by 11 bases, with 18 bases between. The CDR3 spans 13 residues. The germline gives CDR1 SGHDT, CDR2 YYEEEE. This chain's CDR3 is CASSGSRGGEQYF. Here the CDR3 DNA reads TGTGCCAGCAGCGGGTCGAGGGGCGGGGAGCAGTACTTC.

This chain connects TRBV10-2 to TRBJ2-3, with 8 bases fitting TRBD2. Germline CDR1 and CDR2: WSHSY and SAAADI. This CDR3 has 18 amino acids. V trimming: 6 bases; J trimming: 6 bases; junction bases outside the gene matches: 20. As DNA, the CDR3 is TGCGCCAGCAGCGGAGGAGGGACGCGGGGGGCCCTGCGGGATACGCAGTATTTT. It codes for CASSGGGTRGALRDTQYF.

The genes are TRBV10-3 and TRBJ1-5, with D perhaps matching TRBD1 (5 bases). The V and J ends lost 6 bases and 0 bases respectively, with 6 bases between them. Germline V gives CDR1 ENHRY, CDR2 SYGVKD. The CDR3 has 13 residues. The CDR3 is CAISRVSNQPQHF. CDR3 bases: TGTGCCATCAGCAGGGTTAGCAATCAGCCCCAGCATTTT.

The rearrangement links TRBV23-1 to TRBJ1-3, with 7 nucleotides matching TRBD1. TRBV23-1 is an ORF, with its function uncertain. V gave up 1 base and J gave up 5 bases; unmatched junction bases: 14. CDR3 length: 18 amino acids. The DNA for the CDR3 is TGCGCCAGCAGTCAATGGCCCGAACCTGACAGGGATAGAAACACCATATATTTT. Encoded protein: CASSQWPEPDRDRNTIYF.

The sample holds a few counts of this clone. The chain carries TRBV5-1 and TRBJ2-5, with D unclear. Germline V CDR1 and CDR2: SGHRS, YFSETQ. V was cut by 0 bases and J by 5 bases, with 8 bases left in between. The CDR3 sequence is 13 residues long. CDR3 region: CASSLASEETQYF. The CDR3 nucleotides are TGCGCCAGCAGCTTGGCCAGCGAGGAGACCCAGTACTTC.

CDR3 protein: CASSYLRGLRNEAFF. The CDR3 DNA reads as TGTGCCAGTAGTTACCTCCGGGGACTCCGAAATGAAGCTTTCTTT. This sequence joins TRBV19 and TRBJ1-1; D may be TRBD1 (5 bases). Trimming pared 5 bases from V and 7 bases from J, leaving 20 bases between. The V gene's germline CDR1 is LNHDA and CDR2 SQIVND (reference sequence). The CDR3 spans 15 residues.

This clone has a handful of counts. This chain connects TRBV30 to TRBJ2-1; 10 bases are a match to TRBD1. Germline CDR1 is GTSNPN and CDR2 is SVGIG (reference sequence). The CDR3 totals 14 residues. The V and J ends lost 8 bases and 7 bases, in that order; junction bases with no gene match: 11. Here the CDR3 DNA reads TGTGCCAGCTACCGGGACAGGGGTGGTAATGAGCAGTTCTTC. It yields the protein CASYRDRGGNEQFF.